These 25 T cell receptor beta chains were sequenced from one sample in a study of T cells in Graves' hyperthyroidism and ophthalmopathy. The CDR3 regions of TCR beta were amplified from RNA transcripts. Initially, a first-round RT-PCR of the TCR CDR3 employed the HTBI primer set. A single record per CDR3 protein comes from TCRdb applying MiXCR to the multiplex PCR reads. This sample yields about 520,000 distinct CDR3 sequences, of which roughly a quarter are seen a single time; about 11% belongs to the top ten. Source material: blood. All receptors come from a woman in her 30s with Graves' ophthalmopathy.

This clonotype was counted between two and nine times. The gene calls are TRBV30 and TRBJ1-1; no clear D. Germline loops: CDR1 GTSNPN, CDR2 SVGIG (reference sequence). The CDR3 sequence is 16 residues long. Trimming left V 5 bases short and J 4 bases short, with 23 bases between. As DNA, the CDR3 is TGTGCCTGGGGGAAACGGGCCCGAATGACTTCCACTGAAGCTTTCTTT. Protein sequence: CAWGKRARMTSTEAFF.

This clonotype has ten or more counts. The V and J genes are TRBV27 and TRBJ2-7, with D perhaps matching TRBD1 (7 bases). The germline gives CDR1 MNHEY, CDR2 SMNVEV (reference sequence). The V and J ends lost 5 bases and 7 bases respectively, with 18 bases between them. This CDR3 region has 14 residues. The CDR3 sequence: CASSPRDSIWEQYF. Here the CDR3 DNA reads TGTGCCAGCAGTCCGCGGGACAGCATATGGGAGCAGTACTTC.

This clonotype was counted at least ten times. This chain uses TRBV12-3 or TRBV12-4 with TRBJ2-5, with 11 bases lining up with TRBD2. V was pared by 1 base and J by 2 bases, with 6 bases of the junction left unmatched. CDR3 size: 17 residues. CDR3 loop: CASSLGGLADRQETQYF. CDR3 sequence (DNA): TGTGCCAGCAGTTTAGGGGGACTAGCGGACCGACAAGAGACCCAGTACTTC.

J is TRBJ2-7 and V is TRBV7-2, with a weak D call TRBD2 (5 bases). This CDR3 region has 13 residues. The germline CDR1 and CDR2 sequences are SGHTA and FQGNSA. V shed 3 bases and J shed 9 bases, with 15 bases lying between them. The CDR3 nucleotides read TGTGCCAGCAGCTTTGGAATTCCGCGGGTGCAGTACTTC. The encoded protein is CASSFGIPRVQYF.

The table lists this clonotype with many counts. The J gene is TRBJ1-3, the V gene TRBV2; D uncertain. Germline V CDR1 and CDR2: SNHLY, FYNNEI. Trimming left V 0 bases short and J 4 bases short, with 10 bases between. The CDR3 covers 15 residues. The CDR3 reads CASSEAGSKGNTIYF. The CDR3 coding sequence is TGTGCCAGCAGTGAAGCGGGGAGTAAGGGAAACACCATATATTTT.

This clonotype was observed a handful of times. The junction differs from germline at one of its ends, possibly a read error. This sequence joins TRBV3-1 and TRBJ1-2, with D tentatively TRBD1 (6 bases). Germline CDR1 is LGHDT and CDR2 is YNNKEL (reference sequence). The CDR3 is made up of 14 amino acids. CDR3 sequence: CASSLAGGGTGLNF. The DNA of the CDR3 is TGTGCCAGCAGCCTCGCCGGAGGGGGGACGGGCTTAAACTTC.

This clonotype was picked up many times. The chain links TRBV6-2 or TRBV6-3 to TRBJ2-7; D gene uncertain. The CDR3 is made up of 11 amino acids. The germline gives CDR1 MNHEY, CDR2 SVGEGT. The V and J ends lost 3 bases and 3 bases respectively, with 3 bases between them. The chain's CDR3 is CASSYFYEQYF. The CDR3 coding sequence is TGTGCCAGCAGTTATTTCTACGAGCAGTACTTC.

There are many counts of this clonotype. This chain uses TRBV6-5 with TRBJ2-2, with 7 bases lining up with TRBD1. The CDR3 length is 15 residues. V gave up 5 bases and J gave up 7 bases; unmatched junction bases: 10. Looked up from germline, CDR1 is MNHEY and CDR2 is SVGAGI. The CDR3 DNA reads TGTGCCAGCAGTCCTCGACAGGGTGGGAACGGGGAGCTGTTTTTT. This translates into CASSPRQGGNGELFF.

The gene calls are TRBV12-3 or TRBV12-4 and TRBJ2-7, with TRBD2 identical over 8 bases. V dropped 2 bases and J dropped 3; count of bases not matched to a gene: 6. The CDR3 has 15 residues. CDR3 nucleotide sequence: TGTGCCAGCAGTTTAAAACTAGCGGCTTTCTACGAGCAGTACTTC. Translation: CASSLKLAAFYEQYF.

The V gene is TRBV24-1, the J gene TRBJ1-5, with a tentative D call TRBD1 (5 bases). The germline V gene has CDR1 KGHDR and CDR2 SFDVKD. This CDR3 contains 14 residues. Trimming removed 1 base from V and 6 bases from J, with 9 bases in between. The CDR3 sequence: CATSDLSRVQPQHF. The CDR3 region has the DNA TGTGCCACCAGTGATTTATCCAGGGTTCAGCCCCAGCATTTT.

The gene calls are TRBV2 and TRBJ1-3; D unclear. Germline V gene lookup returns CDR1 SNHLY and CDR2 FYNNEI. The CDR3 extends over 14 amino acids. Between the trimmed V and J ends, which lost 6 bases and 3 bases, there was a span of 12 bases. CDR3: CASRDGQIGNTIYF. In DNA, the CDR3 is TGTGCCAGCAGGGACGGGCAGATTGGAAACACCATATATTTT.

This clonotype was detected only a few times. The CDR3: CASSQVISGGASDTQYF. The CDR3 DNA follows: TGCGCCAGCAGCCAAGTAATTAGCGGGGGGGCCTCAGATACGCAGTATTTT. This chain uses TRBV4-3 with TRBJ2-3; TRBD2 matches 11 bases. The CDR3 has 17 residues. The germline V gene encodes CDR1 LGHNA and CDR2 YSLEER. V trimming: 1 base; J trimming: 4 bases; junction bases outside the gene matches: 7.

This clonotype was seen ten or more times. In DNA, the CDR3 is TGTGCCTGGGCACGACAGACCGATCAGCCCCAGCATTTT. Translating it yields CAWARQTDQPQHF. V and J are TRBV30 and TRBJ1-5, with D possibly being TRBD1 (5 bases). V was pared by 5 bases and J by 5 bases, with 13 bases between. The CDR3 is made up of 13 amino acids. Germline CDR1 and CDR2: GTSNPN and SVGIG (reference sequence).

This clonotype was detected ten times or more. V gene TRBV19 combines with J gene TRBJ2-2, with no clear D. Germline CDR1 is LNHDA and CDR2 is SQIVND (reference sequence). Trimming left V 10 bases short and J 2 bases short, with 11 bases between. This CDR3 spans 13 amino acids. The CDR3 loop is CATRTPNTGELFF. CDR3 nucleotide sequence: TGTGCCACCCGGACCCCTAACACCGGGGAGCTGTTTTTT. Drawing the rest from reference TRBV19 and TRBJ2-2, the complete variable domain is DGGITQSPKYLFRKEGQNVTLSCEQNLNHDAMYWYRQDPGQGLRLIYYSQIVNDFQKGDIAEGYSVSREKKESFPLTVTSAQKNPTAFYLCATRTPNTGELFFGEGSRLTVL.

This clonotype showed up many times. The CDR3 DNA is TGTGCCAGCAGGAGGACAGGGCGAACTGAAGCTTTCTTT. Amino acid sequence: CASRRTGRTEAFF. J is TRBJ1-1 and V is TRBV27, with TRBD1 identical over 8 bases. The CDR3 consists of 13 residues. With 6 bases clipped from V and 5 bases from J, the junction kept 5 bases outside the gene matches. The germline gives CDR1 MNHEY, CDR2 SMNVEV (reference sequence).

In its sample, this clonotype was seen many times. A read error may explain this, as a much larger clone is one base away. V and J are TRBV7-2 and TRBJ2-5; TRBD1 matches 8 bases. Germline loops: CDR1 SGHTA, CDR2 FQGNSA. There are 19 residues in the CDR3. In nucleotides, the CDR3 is TGTGCCAGCAGCTTCGCCGGGACAGGTCGAACATGGTACCAAGAGACCAAGTACTTC. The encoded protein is CASSFAGTGRTWYQETKYF.

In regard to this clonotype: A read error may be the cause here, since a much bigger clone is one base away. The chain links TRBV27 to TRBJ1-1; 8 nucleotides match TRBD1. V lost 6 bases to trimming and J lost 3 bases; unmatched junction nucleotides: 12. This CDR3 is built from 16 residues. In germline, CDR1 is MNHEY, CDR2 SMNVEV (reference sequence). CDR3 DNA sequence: TGTGCCAGCAGCTCATGGACAGGGATCCTGGACACTGAAGCTTTCTTT. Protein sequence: CASSSWTGILDTEAFF.

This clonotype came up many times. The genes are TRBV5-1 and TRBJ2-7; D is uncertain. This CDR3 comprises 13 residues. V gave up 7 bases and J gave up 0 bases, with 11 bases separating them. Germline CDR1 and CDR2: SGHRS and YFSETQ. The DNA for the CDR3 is TGCGCCAGCGCCCGACCCCCCTCCTACGAGCAGTACTTC. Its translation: CASARPPSYEQYF.

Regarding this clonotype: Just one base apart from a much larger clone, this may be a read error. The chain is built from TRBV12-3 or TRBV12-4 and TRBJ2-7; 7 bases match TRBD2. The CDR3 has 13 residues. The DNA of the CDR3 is TGTTCCAGCAGTTTGTCAGGGAGGGACGAGCAGTACTTC. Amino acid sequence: CSSSLSGRDEQYF.

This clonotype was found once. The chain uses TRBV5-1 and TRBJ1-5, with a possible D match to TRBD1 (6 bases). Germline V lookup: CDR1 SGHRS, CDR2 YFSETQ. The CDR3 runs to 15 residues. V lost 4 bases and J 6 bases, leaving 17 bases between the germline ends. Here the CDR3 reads CASSPVAGEGQPQHF. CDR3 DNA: TGCGCCAGCAGCCCGGTCGCAGGGGAGGGTCAGCCCCAGCATTTT.

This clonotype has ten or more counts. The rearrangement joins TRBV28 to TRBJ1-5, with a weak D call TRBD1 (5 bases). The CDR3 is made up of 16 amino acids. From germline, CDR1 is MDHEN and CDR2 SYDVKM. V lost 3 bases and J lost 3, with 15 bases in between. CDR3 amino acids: CASSLPQGGINQPQHF. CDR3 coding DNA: TGTGCCAGCAGTTTGCCCCAGGGCGGGATCAATCAGCCCCAGCATTTT.

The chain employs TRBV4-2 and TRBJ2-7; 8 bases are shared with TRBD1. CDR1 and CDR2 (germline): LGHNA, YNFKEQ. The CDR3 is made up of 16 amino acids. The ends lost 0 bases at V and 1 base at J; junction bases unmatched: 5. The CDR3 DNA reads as TGTGCCAGCAGCCAAGAAGCCGGACAGGGTTCCTACGAGCAGTACTTC. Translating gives CASSQEAGQGSYEQYF.

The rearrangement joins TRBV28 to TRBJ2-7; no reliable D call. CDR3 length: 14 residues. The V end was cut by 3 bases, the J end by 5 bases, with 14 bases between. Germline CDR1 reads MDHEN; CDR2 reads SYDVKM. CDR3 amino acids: CASSFTFRMDEQYF. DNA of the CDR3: TGTGCCAGCAGTTTTACGTTCAGGATGGACGAGCAGTACTTC.

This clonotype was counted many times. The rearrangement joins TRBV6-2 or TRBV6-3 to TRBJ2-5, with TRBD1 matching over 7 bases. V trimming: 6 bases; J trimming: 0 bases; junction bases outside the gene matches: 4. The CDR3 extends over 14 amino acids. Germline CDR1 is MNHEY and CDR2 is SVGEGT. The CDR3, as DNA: TGTGCCAGCAGAGAGGGACAGTACCAAGAGACCCAGTACTTC. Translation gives CASREGQYQETQYF.

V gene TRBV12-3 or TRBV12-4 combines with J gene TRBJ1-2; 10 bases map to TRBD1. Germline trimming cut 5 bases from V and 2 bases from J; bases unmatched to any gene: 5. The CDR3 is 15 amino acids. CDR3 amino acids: CASSETGGKNYGYTF. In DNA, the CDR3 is TGTGCCAGCAGTGAGACAGGGGGCAAGAACTATGGCTACACCTTC.